The rows below give T cell receptor beta chains drawn from one sample of a study of shared clonotypes between healthy human individuals. Profiling relied on immunoSEQ multiplex PCR, and the TCRdb table lists in-frame clones only, not all of them. The table lists roughly 720,000 clones, 90% of them singletons. Material for sequencing was memory CD8+ T cells from PBMCs. The receptors shown here come from a young man in good health. Some clones in this sample may be carry-over from other donors' samples. CDR3s include the opening cysteine and the closing phenylalanine or tryptophan. The D gene is left open where the match is weak. Clone size is stated in some rows and not others, as once, few, many or a class when expanded.

>NA|NA|TRBV6-5|TRBJ1-1
CASSQGRGVTEAFF
TGTGCCAGCAGTCAAGGGAGGGGGGTAACTGAAGCTTTCTTT
>NA|TRBD2|TRBV7-6|TRBJ2-2
CASSFGREYTTGELFF
TGTGCCAGCAGCTTCGGGCGGGAGTATACCACCGGGGAGCTGTTTTTT
>once|TRBD1|TRBV2|TRBJ1-1
CASSTETGGVFRIMNTEAFF
TGTGCCAGCAGTACCGAGACAGGGGGCGTCTTTCGCATAATGAACACTGAAGCTTTCTTT
>NA|NA|TRBV28|TRBJ2-1
CASSPPGEQFF
TGTGCCAGCAGCCCCCCGGGGGAGCAGTTCTTC
>NA|TRBD2|TRBV29-1|TRBJ2-7
CSVRTTSGDYEQYF
TGCAGCGTCCGTACGACTAGCGGGGATTACGAGCAGTACTTC
>NA|TRBD1|TRBV28|TRBJ1-2
CASSRTGLHGYTF
TGTGCCAGCAGCAGGACAGGCCTCCATGGCTACACCTTC
>NA|NA|TRBV11-2|TRBJ2-7
CASRAEYEQYF
TGTGCCAGCAGGGCAGAGTACGAGCAGTACTTC
>once|NA|TRBV6-1|TRBJ2-5
CASSEAGPIQETQYF
TGTGCCAGCAGTGAAGCCGGGCCGATCCAAGAGACCCAGTACTTC
>NA|NA|TRBV27|TRBJ2-4
CASSPSIQSNIQYF
TGTGCCAGCAGTCCCAGTATCCAGTCGAACATTCAGTACTTC
>NA|TRBD2|TRBV30|TRBJ2-2
CACDEREEAGELFF
TGTGCCTGTGACGAGCGGGAGGAAGCCGGGGAGCTGTTTTTT
>NA|NA|TRBV27|TRBJ2-6
CASSLLGLSSGANVLTF
TGTGCCAGCAGTTTGCTGGGGTTGAGCTCTGGGGCCAACGTCCTGACTTTC
>NA|TRBD2|TRBV11-2|TRBJ2-3
CASSLGTSGKGSTDTQYF
TGTGCCAGCAGCTTAGGGACTAGCGGGAAGGGGAGCACAGATACGCAGTATTTT
>NA|NA|TRBV25-1|TRBJ1-5
CASSGSGIGPQHF
TGTGCCAGCAGTGGCTCGGGGATCGGGCCCCAGCATTTT
>once|NA|TRBV5-1|TRBJ1-2
CASSLGQVNYGYTF
TGCGCCAGCAGCTTGGGACAGGTTAACTATGGCTACACCTTC
>NA|NA|TRBV28|TRBJ2-1
CASSPPLRNNEQFF
TGTGCCAGCAGTCCGCCCCTCAGGAACAATGAGCAGTTCTTC
>NA|TRBD1|TRBV27|TRBJ2-7
CASSLRDRNYEQYF
TGTGCCAGCAGCCTACGGGACAGAAACTACGAGCAGTACTTC
>NA|NA|TRBV27|TRBJ1-1
CASSQAAHTEAFF
TGTGCCAGCAGCCAGGCAGCTCACACTGAAGCTTTCTTT
>NA|TRBD2|TRBV10-3|TRBJ2-7
CAIRDPGGNYEQYF
TGTGCCATCAGAGACCCGGGAGGTAACTACGAGCAGTACTTC
>once|NA|TRBV9|TRBJ2-3
CASSVEPGPRTDTQYF
TGTGCCAGCAGCGTGGAACCGGGACCGCGCACAGATACGCAGTATTTT
>NA|NA|TRBV5-6|TRBJ1-5
CASSLSAGNQPQHF
TGTGCCAGCAGCTTGTCAGCGGGAAATCAGCCCCAGCATTTT
>NA|NA|TRBV12-1|TRBJ2-7
CASSVGSYEQYF
TGTGCCAGCAGCGTGGGGTCCTACGAGCAGTACTTC
>once|NA|TRBV7-9|TRBJ2-7
CASSSNSYEQYF
TGTGCCAGCAGCTCGAACTCCTACGAGCAGTACTTC
>NA|TRBD2|TRBV7-3|TRBJ2-1
CASSLVGSGSFDEQFF
TGTGCCAGCAGCTTAGTGGGTAGCGGGTCATTCGATGAGCAGTTCTTC
>NA|NA|TRBV6-5|TRBJ2-1
CASSSWGSPYNEQFF
TGTGCCAGCAGTTCTTGGGGGAGCCCCTACAATGAGCAGTTCTTC
>once|NA|TRBV5-8|TRBJ2-6
CASSLGWDGPANVLTF
TGTGCCAGCAGCTTGGGGTGGGACGGACCGGCCAACGTCCTGACTTTC
>NA|NA|TRBV5-1|TRBJ2-5
CASSLAVAGLQETQYF
TGCGCCAGCAGCTTGGCCGTGGCAGGCCTTCAAGAGACCCAGTACTTC
>NA|NA|TRBV27|TRBJ1-5
CASSFMVSQPQHF
TGTGCCAGCAGTTTTATGGTGAGTCAGCCCCAGCATTTT